This record covers a single T cell receptor beta chain. Its target is unknown. Each sorted population was over 98% pure. The study reverse transcribed the entire isolated RNA, so it sequenced expressed TCRB transcripts. Naive, central memory and regulatory T cell samples averaged about 3.57 million reads. Only in-frame clones appear in the TCRdb table, and some are missing; sequencing was by immunoSEQ multiplex PCR. The sample has approximately 170,000 clones; 7% to 9% are singletons. These data are taken from a study of beta chain features in type 1 diabetes. Broader study findings: Insertions at VDJ junctions were less frequent in type 1 diabetes patients. These patients also deleted more nucleotides at the same junctions. Among all four CD4+ subsets, Type 1 diabetes patients had TCRB CDR3s that were moderately but significantly shorter. PCR, the amplification step, might favor shorter templates, equally in patients and controls.

This CDR3 is 12 amino acids long. CDR1 SGHRS and CDR2 YFSETQ come from the germline V gene. V gave up 2 bases and J gave up 4 bases, with 6 bases separating them. Sequencing was carried out using central memory CD4+ T cells from blood. This rearrangement joins TRBV5-1 to TRBJ1-2, with D tentatively TRBD1 (5 bases). The origin of this receptor is a man younger than 35 with type 1 diabetes. The CDR3 bases are TGCGCCAGCAGCTTTGACAGCTATGGCTACACCTTC. Its translation: CASSFDSYGYTF.